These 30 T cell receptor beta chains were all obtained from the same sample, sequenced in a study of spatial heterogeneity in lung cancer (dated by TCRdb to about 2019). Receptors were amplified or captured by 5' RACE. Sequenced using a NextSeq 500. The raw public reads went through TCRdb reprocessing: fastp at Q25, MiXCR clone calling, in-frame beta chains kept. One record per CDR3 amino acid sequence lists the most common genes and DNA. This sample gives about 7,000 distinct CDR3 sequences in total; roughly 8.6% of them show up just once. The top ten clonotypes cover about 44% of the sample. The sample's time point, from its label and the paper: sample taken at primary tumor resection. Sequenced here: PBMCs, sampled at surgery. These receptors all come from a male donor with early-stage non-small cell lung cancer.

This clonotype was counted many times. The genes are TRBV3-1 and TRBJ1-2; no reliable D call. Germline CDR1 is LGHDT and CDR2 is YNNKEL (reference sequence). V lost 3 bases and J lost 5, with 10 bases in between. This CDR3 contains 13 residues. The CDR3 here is CASSQRSLYGYTF. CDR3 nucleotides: TGTGCCAGCAGCCAGCGCAGCTTGTATGGCTACACCTTC. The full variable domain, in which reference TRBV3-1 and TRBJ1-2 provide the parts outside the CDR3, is DTAVSQTPKYLVTQMGNDKSIKCEQNLGHDTMYWYKQDSKKFLKIMFSYNNKELIINETVPNRFSPKSPDKAHLNLHINSLELGDSAVYFCASSQRSLYGYTFGSGTRLTVV.

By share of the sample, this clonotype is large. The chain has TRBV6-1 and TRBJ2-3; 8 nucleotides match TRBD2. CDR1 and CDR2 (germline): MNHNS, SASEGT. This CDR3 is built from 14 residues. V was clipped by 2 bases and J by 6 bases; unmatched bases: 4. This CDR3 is CASSEREGPDTQYF. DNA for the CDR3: TGTGCCAGCAGTGAACGGGAGGGTCCGGATACGCAGTATTTT.

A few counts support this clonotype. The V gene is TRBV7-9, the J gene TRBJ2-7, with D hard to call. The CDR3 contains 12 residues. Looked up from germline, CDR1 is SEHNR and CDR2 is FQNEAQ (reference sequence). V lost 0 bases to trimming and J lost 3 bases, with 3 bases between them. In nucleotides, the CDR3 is TGTGCCAGCAGCTTAGCGAACTACGAGCAGTACTTC. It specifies CASSLANYEQYF.

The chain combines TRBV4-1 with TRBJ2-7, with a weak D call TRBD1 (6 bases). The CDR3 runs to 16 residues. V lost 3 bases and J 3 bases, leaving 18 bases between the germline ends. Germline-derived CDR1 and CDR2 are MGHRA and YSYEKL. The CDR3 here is CASSQTRDTDLYEQYF. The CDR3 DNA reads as TGCGCCAGCAGCCAGACCCGGGACACCGATCTCTACGAGCAGTACTTC.

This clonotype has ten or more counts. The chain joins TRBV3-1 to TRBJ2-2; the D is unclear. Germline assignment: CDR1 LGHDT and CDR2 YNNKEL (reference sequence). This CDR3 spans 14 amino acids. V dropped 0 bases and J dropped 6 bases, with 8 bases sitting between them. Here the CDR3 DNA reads TGTGCCAGCAGCCAAGATGGACCCCCCGGGGAGCTGTTTTTT. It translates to CASSQDGPPGELFF.

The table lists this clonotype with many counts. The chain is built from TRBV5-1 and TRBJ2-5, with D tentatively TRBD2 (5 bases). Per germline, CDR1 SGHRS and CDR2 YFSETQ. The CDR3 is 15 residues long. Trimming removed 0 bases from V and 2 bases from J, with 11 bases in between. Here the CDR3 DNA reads TGCGCCAGCAGCTTGGTTGTCGGGGATCAAGAGACCCAGTACTTC. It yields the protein CASSLVVGDQETQYF.

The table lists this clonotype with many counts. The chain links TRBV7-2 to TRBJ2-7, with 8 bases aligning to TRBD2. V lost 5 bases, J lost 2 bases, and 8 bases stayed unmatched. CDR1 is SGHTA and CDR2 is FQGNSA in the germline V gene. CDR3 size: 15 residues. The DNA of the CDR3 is TGTGCCAGCAGCCTAACAGCGGGAGCGACCTACGAGCAGTACTTC. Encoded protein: CASSLTAGATYEQYF.

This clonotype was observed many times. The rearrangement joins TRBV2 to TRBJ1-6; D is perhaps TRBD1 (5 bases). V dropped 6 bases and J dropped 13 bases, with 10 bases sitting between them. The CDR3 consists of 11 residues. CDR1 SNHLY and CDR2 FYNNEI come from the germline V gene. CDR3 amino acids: CASSKDIPLHF. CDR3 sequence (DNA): TGTGCCAGCAGCAAGGACATTCCCCTCCACTTT.

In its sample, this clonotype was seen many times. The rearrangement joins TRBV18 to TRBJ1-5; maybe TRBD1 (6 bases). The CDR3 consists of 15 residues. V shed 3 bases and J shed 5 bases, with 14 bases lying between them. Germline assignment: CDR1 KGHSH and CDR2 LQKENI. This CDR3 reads CASSPRGGLDQPQHF. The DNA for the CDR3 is TGTGCCAGCTCACCGAGGGGGGGGCTCGATCAGCCCCAGCATTTT. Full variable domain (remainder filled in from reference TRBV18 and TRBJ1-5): NAGVMQNPRHLVRRRGQEARLRCSPMKGHSHVYWYRQLPEEGLKFMVYLQKENIIDESGMPKERFSAEFPKEGPSILRIQQVVRGDSAAYFCASSPRGGLDQPQHFGDGTRLSIL.

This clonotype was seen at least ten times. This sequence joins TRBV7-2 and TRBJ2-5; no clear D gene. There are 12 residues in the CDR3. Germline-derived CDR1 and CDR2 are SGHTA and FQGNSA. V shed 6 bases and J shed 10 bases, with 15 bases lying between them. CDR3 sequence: CASSQNTGFQYF. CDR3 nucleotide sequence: TGTGCCAGCAGTCAAAACACGGGTTTCCAGTACTTC.

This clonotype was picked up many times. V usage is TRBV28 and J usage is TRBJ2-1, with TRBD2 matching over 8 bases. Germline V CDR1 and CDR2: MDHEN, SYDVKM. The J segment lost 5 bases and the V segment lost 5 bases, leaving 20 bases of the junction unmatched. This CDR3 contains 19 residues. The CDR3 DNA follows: TGTGCCAGCAGTCCGCGAGGGTTTCCCCGGACTAGCCACGACAATGAGCAGTTCTTC. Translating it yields CASSPRGFPRTSHDNEQFF. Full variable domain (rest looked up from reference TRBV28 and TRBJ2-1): DVKVTQSSRYLVKRTGEKVFLECVQDMDHENMFWYRQDPGLGLRLIYFSYDVKMKEKGDIPEGYSVSREKKERFSLILESASTNQTSMYLCASSPRGFPRTSHDNEQFFGPGTRLTVL.

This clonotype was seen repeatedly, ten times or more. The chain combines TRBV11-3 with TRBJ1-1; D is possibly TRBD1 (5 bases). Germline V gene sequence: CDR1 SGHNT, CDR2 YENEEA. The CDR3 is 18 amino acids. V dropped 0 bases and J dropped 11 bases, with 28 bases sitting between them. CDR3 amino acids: CASSLDLGRWGFPPLAFF. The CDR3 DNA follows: TGTGCCAGCAGCTTAGATCTTGGGAGATGGGGGTTTCCCCCCTTGGCTTTCTTT.

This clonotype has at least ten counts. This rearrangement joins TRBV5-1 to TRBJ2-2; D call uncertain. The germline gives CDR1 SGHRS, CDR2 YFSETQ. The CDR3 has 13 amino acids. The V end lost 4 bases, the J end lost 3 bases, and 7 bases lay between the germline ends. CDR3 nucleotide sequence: TGCGCCAGCAGCCCGGCGGACACCGGGGAGCTGTTTTTT. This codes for CASSPADTGELFF.

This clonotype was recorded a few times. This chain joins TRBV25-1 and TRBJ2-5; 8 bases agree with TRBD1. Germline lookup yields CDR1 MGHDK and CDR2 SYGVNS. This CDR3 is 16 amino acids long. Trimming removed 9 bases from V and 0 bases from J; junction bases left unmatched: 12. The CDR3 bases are TGTGCCAGGCCAGAGGACAGGGCGGCTTACCAAGAGACCCAGTACTTC. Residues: CARPEDRAAYQETQYF. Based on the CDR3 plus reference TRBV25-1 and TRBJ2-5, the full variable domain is EADIYQTPRYLVIGTGKKITLECSQTMGHDKMYWYQQDPGMELHLIHYSYGVNSTEKGDLSSESTVSRIRTEHFPLTLESARPSHTSQYLCARPEDRAAYQETQYFGPGTRLLVL.

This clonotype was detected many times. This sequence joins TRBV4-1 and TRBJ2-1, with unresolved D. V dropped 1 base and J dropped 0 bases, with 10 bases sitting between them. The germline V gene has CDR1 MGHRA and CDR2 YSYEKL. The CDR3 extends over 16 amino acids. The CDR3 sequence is CASSQGRISSYNEQFF. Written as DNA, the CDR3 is TGCGCCAGCAGCCAAGGTCGGATAAGCTCCTACAATGAGCAGTTCTTC.

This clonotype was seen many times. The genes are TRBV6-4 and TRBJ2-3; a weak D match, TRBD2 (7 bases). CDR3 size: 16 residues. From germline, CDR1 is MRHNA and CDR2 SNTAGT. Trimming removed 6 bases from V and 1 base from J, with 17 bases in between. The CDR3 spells CASSWGLAEGTDTQYF. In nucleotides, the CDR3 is TGTGCCAGCAGCTGGGGGCTAGCGGAGGGCACAGATACGCAGTATTTT.

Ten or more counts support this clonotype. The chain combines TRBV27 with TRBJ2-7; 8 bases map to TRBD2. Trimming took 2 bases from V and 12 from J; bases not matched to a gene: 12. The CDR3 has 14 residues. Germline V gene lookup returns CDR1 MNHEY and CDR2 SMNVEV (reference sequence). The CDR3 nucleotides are TGTGCCAGCAGTTTAGATGGTCTAGCGGGTGATAGGTACTTC. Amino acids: CASSLDGLAGDRYF.

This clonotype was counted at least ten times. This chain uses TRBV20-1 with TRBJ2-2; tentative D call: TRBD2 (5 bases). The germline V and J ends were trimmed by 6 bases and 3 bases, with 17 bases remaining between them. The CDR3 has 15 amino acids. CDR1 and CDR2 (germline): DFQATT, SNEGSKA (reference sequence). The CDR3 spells CSAPPRGSDTGELFF. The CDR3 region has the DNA TGCAGTGCCCCCCCCCGAGGGAGCGACACCGGGGAGCTGTTTTTT.

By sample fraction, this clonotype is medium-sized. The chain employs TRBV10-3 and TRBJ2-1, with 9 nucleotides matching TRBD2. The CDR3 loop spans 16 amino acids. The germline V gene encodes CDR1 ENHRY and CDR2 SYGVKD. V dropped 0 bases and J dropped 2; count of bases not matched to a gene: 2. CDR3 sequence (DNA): TGTGCCATCAGTGAGTCAGGGACTAGCACCTACAATGAGCAGTTCTTC. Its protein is CAISESGTSTYNEQFF.

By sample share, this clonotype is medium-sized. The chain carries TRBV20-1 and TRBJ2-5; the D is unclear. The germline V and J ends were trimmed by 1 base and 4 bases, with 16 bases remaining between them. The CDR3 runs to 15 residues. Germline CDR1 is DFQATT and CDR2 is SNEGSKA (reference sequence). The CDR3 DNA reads TGCAGTGCTAGAGGCGTTAGGGCTCATCGAGAGACCCAGTACTTC. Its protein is CSARGVRAHRETQYF.

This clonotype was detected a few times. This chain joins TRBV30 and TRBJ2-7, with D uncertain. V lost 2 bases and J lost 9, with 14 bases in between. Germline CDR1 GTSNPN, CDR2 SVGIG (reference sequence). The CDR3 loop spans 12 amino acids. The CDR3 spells CAWSPGPSLQYF. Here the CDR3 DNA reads TGTGCCTGGAGTCCAGGACCTAGTTTGCAGTACTTC. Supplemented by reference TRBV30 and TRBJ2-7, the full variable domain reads SQTIHQWPATLVQPVGSPLSLECTVEGTSNPNLYWYRQAAGRGLQLLFYSVGIGQISSEVPQNLSASRPQDRQFILSSKKLLLSDSGFYLCAWSPGPSLQYFGPGTRLTVT.

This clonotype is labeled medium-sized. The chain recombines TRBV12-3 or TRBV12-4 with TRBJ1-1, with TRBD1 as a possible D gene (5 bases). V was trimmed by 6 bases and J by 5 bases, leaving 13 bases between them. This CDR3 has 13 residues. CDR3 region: CASSLMGGTEAFF. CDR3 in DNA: TGTGCCAGCAGCCTGATGGGGGGAACTGAAGCTTTCTTT.

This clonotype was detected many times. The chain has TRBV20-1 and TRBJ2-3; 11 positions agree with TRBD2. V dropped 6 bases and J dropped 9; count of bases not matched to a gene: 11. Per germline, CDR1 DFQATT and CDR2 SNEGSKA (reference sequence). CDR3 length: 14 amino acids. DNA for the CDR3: TGCAGTGCCCCAAAACTAGCGGGAGAGGGGACGCAGTATTTT. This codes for CSAPKLAGEGTQYF.

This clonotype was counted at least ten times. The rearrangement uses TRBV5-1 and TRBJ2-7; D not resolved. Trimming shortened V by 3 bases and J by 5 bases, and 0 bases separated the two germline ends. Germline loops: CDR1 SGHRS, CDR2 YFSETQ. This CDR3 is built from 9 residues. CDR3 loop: CASSYEQYF. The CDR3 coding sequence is TGCGCCAGCAGCTACGAGCAGTACTTC. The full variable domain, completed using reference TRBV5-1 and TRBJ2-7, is KAGVTQTPRYLIKTRGQQVTLSCSPISGHRSVSWYQQTPGQGLQFLFEYFSETQRNKGNFPGRFSGRQFSNSRSEMNVSTLELGDSALYLCASSYEQYFGPGTRLTVT.

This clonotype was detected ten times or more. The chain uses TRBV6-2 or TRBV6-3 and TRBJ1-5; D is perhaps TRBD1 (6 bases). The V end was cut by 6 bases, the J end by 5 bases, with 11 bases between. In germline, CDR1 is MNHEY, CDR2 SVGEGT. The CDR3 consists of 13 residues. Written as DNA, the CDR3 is TGTGCCAGCAGGGGGGCAGGGGATCAGCCCCAGCATTTT. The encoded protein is CASRGAGDQPQHF.

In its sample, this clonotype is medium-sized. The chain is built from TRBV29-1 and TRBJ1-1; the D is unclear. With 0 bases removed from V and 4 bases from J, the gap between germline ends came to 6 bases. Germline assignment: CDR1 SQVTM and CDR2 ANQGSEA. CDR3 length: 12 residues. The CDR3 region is CSVEDLGTEAFF. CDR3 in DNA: TGCAGCGTTGAAGATCTTGGCACTGAAGCTTTCTTT. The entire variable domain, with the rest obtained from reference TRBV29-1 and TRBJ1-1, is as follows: SAVISQKPSRDICQRGTSLTIQCQVDSQVTMMFWYRQQPGQSLTLIATANQGSEATYESGFVIDKFPISRPNLTFSTLTVSNMSPEDSSIYLCSVEDLGTEAFFGQGTRLTVV.

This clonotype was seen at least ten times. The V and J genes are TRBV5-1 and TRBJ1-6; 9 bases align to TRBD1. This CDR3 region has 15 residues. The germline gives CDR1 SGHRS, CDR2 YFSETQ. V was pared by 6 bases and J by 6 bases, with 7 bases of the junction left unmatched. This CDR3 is CASKLTGGPNSPLHF. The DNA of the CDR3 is TGCGCCAGCAAATTAACAGGGGGCCCTAATTCACCCCTCCACTTT. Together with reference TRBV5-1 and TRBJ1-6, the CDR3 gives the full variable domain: KAGVTQTPRYLIKTRGQQVTLSCSPISGHRSVSWYQQTPGQGLQFLFEYFSETQRNKGNFPGRFSGRQFSNSRSEMNVSTLELGDSALYLCASKLTGGPNSPLHFGNGTRLTVT.

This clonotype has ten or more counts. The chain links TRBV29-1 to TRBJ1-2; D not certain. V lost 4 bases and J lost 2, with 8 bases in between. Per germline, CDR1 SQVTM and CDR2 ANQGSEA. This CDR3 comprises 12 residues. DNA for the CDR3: TGCAGCGTTGGCTGGCAGAACTATGGCTACACCTTC. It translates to CSVGWQNYGYTF.

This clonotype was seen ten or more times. The CDR3 protein is CASKGELNRPQHF. The DNA for the CDR3 is TGTGCCAGCAAAGGGGAACTTAATCGTCCCCAGCATTTT. The rearrangement uses TRBV2 and TRBJ1-5; possible D gene TRBD1, 5 bases. V lost 7 bases, J lost 10 bases, and 17 bases lay in between. This CDR3 is built from 13 residues. Germline V CDR1 and CDR2: SNHLY, FYNNEI.

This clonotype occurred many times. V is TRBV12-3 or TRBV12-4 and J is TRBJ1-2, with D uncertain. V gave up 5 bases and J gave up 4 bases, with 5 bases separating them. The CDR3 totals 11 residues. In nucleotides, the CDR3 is TGTGCCAGCAGTGGGTCCTATGGCTACACCTTC. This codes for CASSGSYGYTF.